This record covers a single TCR beta chain. The antigen is not known. TCRdb independently ran MiXCR on the reads; one entry per CDR3 protein. The sample gives roughly 280,000 distinct CDR3 sequences, 22% of which show up once; roughly 20% is in the top ten. This entry comes from a study of T cell repertoires in cytomegalovirus infection. Study in general: Peptides in the study included HLA-C-restricted and HLA-B-restricted CMV epitopes. Public signatures in TCR beta pointed to CMV infection and matching HLA type.

General observations from the study: Identification of carriers of CMV plus the relevant HLA was performed using cumulative public TCR beta family frequency.

This receptor was taken from a human donor in good health (CMV status not recorded). Some clones in this sample may be carry-over from other donors' samples. The sample in question was cultured PBMCs, obtained from culture after CMV antigen stimulation.

DNA for the CDR3: TGCAGCGGGGGGGATGATAATGAGCAGTTCTTC. Its protein product is CSGGDDNEQFF. The genes are TRBV29-1 and TRBJ2-1; D is possibly TRBD2 (6 bases). V dropped 7 bases and J dropped 7 bases, with 11 bases sitting between them. This CDR3 comprises 11 residues. The germline gives CDR1 SQVTM, CDR2 ANQGSEA.